The clone carrying this T cell receptor beta chain was seen only a few times. PCR was performed a second time for roughly 7 to 12 cycles using a sample-barcoded 5' primer and a J-beta primer mix. TCRdb analysed the 5' RACE reads with MiXCR anew, one entry per CDR3 protein. The repertoire holds roughly 1.9 million distinct CDR3 sequences, 30% to 40% seen once, with roughly 23% in the top ten. This record comes from a study of blood T cells in healthy people across ages. Peripheral blood samples of around 9.5 milliliters were drawn from each donor. J lost 6 bases, V lost 3 bases, and 3 bases had no gene match. This CDR3 has 14 residues.

Sequencing used blood. The chain employs TRBV12-3 or TRBV12-4 and TRBJ2-3, with 10 bases identical to TRBD1. The TCR was taken from a human donor in good health. In DNA, the CDR3 is TGTGCCAGCAGTTTGACAGGGGGCCATGATACGCAGTATTTT. As protein: CASSLTGGHDTQYF.